The clone carrying this TCR beta chain has just a few counts. Antigen unknown. The data originate from a study of beta chain features in type 1 diabetes. Findings and limits, study-wide: People with Type 1 diabetes carried modestly yet significantly shorter TCRB CDR3s in all four CD4+ subsets. Whether HLA type affects TCRB rearrangement stayed undetermined in the present work. Shorter templates might be favored by PCR, and equally so in patients and in controls.

Expressed TCRB transcripts were sequenced because the entire RNA isolate underwent reverse transcription. This table comes from immunoSEQ multiplex PCR, and its TCRdb copy is limited to in-frame clones, with some not included. The repertoire consists of under 250,000 clones, with 13% to 15% occurring once and the leading ten covering more than 0.025%. This CDR3 comprises 13 residues. V gave up 7 bases and J gave up 4 bases; unmatched junction bases: 5. Germline lookup yields CDR1 SQVTM and CDR2 ANQGSEA. Sequenced input: naive CD4+ T cells from blood. The sequence derives from a woman in her thirties or forties in good health. The chain combines TRBV29-1 with TRBJ1-4; 8 nucleotides match TRBD1. The DNA for the CDR3 is TGCAGCGGAGTAGACAGGGGTAATGAAAAACTGTTTTTT. The encoded protein is CSGVDRGNEKLFF. The full variable domain, in which reference TRBV29-1 and TRBJ1-4 provide the parts outside the CDR3, is SAVISQKPSRDICQRGTSLTIQCQVDSQVTMMFWYRQQPGQSLTLIATANQGSEATYESGFVIDKFPISRPNLTFSTLTVSNMSPEDSSIYLCSGVDRGNEKLFFGSGTQLSVL.